Following are 4 T cell receptor beta chains from one sample sequenced in a study of CD8 T cells in ankylosing spondylitis. TCRdb passed the 5' RACE reads through MiXCR, listing each CDR3 protein once. The sample shows about 190,000 distinct CDR3 sequences, over 10% of them seen only once. The sequencing sample was made of blood, either unsorted or a sorted T cell fraction (not recorded which). These receptors were collected from a female donor with ankylosing spondylitis or in good health (not recorded which).

This clonotype was detected ten times or more. V and J are TRBV15 and TRBJ2-7; the D gene is possibly TRBD1 (5 bases). Between the trimmed V and J ends, which lost 5 bases and 6 bases, there was a span of 14 bases. This CDR3 contains 13 residues. Germline V lookup: CDR1 LNHNV, CDR2 YYDKDF (reference sequence). The CDR3 nucleotides read TGTGCCACCAGCCTCCGGGTCCAGGGCGAGCAGTACTTC. It translates to CATSLRVQGEQYF.

This clonotype has ten or more counts. The chain combines TRBV5-1 with TRBJ2-7; D gene ambiguous. Germline-derived CDR1 and CDR2 are SGHRS and YFSETQ. The V and J ends lost 3 bases and 3 bases respectively, with 10 bases between them. The CDR3 sequence is 13 residues long. CDR3 amino acids: CASSYVDGYEQYF. The CDR3 nucleotides are TGCGCCAGCAGCTACGTGGACGGCTACGAGCAGTACTTC.

This clonotype was observed many times. The chain has TRBV7-2 and TRBJ2-7; TRBD2 might be the D (6 bases). The CDR3 sequence is 13 residues long. With 8 bases removed from V and 6 bases from J, the gap between germline ends came to 17 bases. Germline V gene lookup returns CDR1 SGHTA and CDR2 FQGNSA. Here the CDR3 reads CASGAAAGSEQYF. For the CDR3, the DNA is TGTGCCAGCGGGGCTGCTGCGGGGAGCGAGCAGTACTTC.

The sample holds many counts of this clonotype. J is TRBJ2-7 and V is TRBV5-1, with 7 nucleotides matching TRBD2. The CDR3 runs to 15 residues. Trimming took 4 bases from V and 3 from J; bases not matched to a gene: 10. From germline, CDR1 is SGHRS and CDR2 YFSETQ. The CDR3 nucleotides read TGCGCCAGCAGCCAAGATCCGGGGAGGGGCTACGAGCAGTACTTC. Translated: CASSQDPGRGYEQYF.